This T cell receptor beta chain was retrieved from a study of T cells after posttransplantation cyclophosphamide. Regarding the study as a whole: Donor CD8+ memory clones often dominated recipient blood repertoires at later times.

The naive gate required viable CD3+CD4+ or CD3+CD8+ cells with CCR7+CD45RA+CD45RO-CD95-CD27+CD28+ phenotype. Losses at the gene ends were 6 bases for V and 3 bases for J; bases not matched to a gene: 4. This CDR3 is built from 14 residues. Germline-derived CDR1 and CDR2 are ENHRY and SYGVKD. With respect to this clone: Antigen: not known.

Clones were sequenced by immunoSEQ multiplex PCR, and TCRdb holds only the in-frame ones, with some missing. The sample comprises about 19,000 clones, over 95% of which are singletons, and around 0.17% rests with the top ten. V is TRBV10-3 and J is TRBJ1-2, with 10 bases lining up with TRBD1. Sequencing input: naive CD4+ T cells sorted from PBMCs. The receptor's source is a man in his forties in good health, CMV-negative, and a related stem cell transplant donor. The CDR3 DNA sequence: TGTGCCATCAGGGACGGACAGGGGGACTATGGCTACACCTTC. This gives the protein CAIRDGQGDYGYTF.